The T cell receptor (beta chain) described here comes from a study of blood T cell repertoires in COVID-19. As handled by the study authors: How many nucleated cells were present was estimated from reference gene primer amplification. Measured with immunoSEQ multiplex PCR; TCRdb has only the in-frame clones, and not every one. That table supplies the V and J calls and clone size; D and trimming were determined from the DNA. In the table there are about 260,000 clones, roughly 86% of which are singletons. Germline values: CDR1 GTSNPN, CDR2 SVGIG (reference sequence). There are 11 residues in the CDR3. Trimming removed 2 bases at V and 8 bases at J, with 9 bases between.

This sequence joins TRBV30 and TRBJ1-2, with D unclear. The specimen was peripheral blood. This TCR came from a man aged 35-49 years with active or convalescent COVID-19. CDR3 DNA: TGTGCCTGGAGTTCGTCGGGGGGCTACACCTTC. Translating it yields CAWSSSGGYTF.